Reported below is one T cell receptor (beta chain). CDR3 size: 17 residues. Germline values: CDR1 MNHEY, CDR2 SMNVEV (reference sequence). V shed 7 bases and J 3 bases; nucleotides not matched to a gene: 14. This sample stems from a study of blood T cell repertoires in COVID-19. Study background: Sources were T cells, B-cell-depleted T cells, or PBMCs; the material itself was cDNA or gDNA.

Per the study methods: Counts of nucleated cells, estimated from reference gene primer amplification, were obtained. Using immunoSEQ multiplex PCR, the repertoire was profiled, and TCRdb retains in-frame clones only, with some absent. V, J and clone size derive from that table, while D and trimming were established from the DNA sequence. This table holds some 87,000 clones, 75% to 85% found once. The V call is TRBV27, the J call TRBJ1-5; TRBD1 agrees at 8 bases. The sequence was obtained from a human donor in a cohort sampled during active COVID-19. Material: peripheral blood. The CDR3 reads CASKSCPGTGFNQPQHF. The CDR3 DNA follows: TGTGCCAGCAAATCCTGTCCCGGGACAGGTTTCAATCAGCCCCAGCATTTT.